Sequencing of this TCR beta chain was carried out in a study of response to subunit inactivated influenza vaccine. Whole-study results and caveats: Authors suggested seasonal influenza vaccinations each recruit few new T cells.

This clonotype was recorded once. The antigen is not known. The V segment lost 0 bases and the J segment 5 bases; nucleotides outside the gene matches: 2. Germline V gene lookup returns CDR1 LNHNV and CDR2 YYDKDF (reference sequence). This CDR3 is 14 amino acids long. Using its own MiXCR run on the RT-PCR reads, TCRdb lists one record per CDR3 protein. Of fewer than 250,000 distinct CDR3 sequences listed, about 15% are singletons. The chain couples TRBV15 to TRBJ2-5; 8 bases agree with TRBD2. The clonotype was recovered from a man in his fifties who received an inactivated influenza vaccine. The starting material was CD8+ T cells sorted from PBMCs, obtained more than 4 days after vaccination. For the CDR3, the DNA is TGTGCCACCAGCAGAGATCGACTAGCGGAGACCCAGTACTTC. This sequence encodes CATSRDRLAETQYF.